These T cell receptor beta chains were read from a single sample in a study of blood T cell repertoires in COVID-19. TCRdb's table, derived via immunoSEQ multiplex PCR, lists solely in-frame clones and lacks some. The sample has 40,000 to 45,000 clones; roughly 90% are singletons. Specimen: peripheral blood. The receptors here all came from a human donor in a cohort sampled during active COVID-19. Both conserved end residues are part of each CDR3. D genes are given only for firm matches. The size field is filled for only some rows; it gives once, few, many or a size class.

d_call j_call clone_size v_call cdr3_aa cdr3_nt
NA TRBJ1-4 NA TRBV4-1 CASSQDRTESEKLFF TGCGCCAGCAGCCAAGACAGGACAGAGTCTGAAAAACTGTTTTTT
TRBD1 TRBJ1-1 NA TRBV19 CTTKGQGSAEAFF TGTACCACAAAAGGACAGGGGAGCGCTGAAGCTTTCTTT
TRBD1 TRBJ2-1 NA TRBV11-2 CASSTGQSSYNEQFF TGTGCCAGCAGCACGGGACAGAGCTCCTACAATGAGCAGTTCTTC
TRBD1 TRBJ2-7 NA TRBV19 CATSGTGTYEQYF TGTGCCACCAGCGGGACAGGGACCTACGAGCAGTACTTC
NA TRBJ1-1 NA TRBV2 CASTGQVNTEAFF TGTGCCAGCACGGGACAAGTGAACACTGAAGCTTTCTTT
TRBD2 TRBJ2-6 NA TRBV10-3 CAISDSDGASGGANVLTF TGTGCCATCAGTGATTCGGATGGGGCTAGCGGTGGGGCCAACGTCCTGACTTTC
TRBD1 TRBJ2-7 NA TRBV7-9 CASSLTGGYEQYF TGTGCCAGCAGCTTAACAGGGGGCTACGAGCAGTACTTC
TRBD2 TRBJ2-1 NA TRBV2 CASTRELAGGNEQFF TGTGCCAGCACCCGAGAGCTAGCGGGGGGGAACGAGCAGTTCTTC
TRBD1 TRBJ1-4 NA TRBV9 CASSEGTAATNEKLFF TGTGCCAGCAGCGAAGGGACAGCTGCAACTAATGAAAAACTGTTTTTT
TRBD1 TRBJ2-2 once TRBV5-6 CASSPSGTGITGELFF TGTGCCAGCAGCCCGTCCGGGACAGGGATCACCGGGGAGCTGTTTTTT
NA TRBJ1-1 NA TRBV4-3 CASSQGGRGNTEAFF TGCGCCAGCAGCCAAGGTGGGAGGGGGAACACTGAAGCTTTCTTT
NA TRBJ1-1 NA TRBV29-1 CSVDPIIGGDTEAFF TGCAGCGTTGACCCGATCATAGGGGGTGACACTGAAGCTTTCTTT
NA TRBJ2-1 NA TRBV7-9 CASSVLVMGVDEQFF TGTGCCAGCAGCGTACTAGTAATGGGCGTCGATGAGCAGTTCTTC
TRBD1 TRBJ1-6 once TRBV27 CASSLWDRVRYNSPLHF TGTGCCAGCAGTTTATGGGACAGGGTACGATATAATTCACCCCTCCACTTT
NA TRBJ1-5 NA TRBV7-7 CASSLKCTPYSNQPQHF TGTGCCAGCAGCTTAAAATGCACACCGTATAGCAATCAGCCCCAGCATTTT
NA TRBJ1-4 NA TRBV7-9 CASSLNIEKLFF TGTGCCAGCAGCTTAAATATCGAAAAACTGTTTTTT
TRBD1 TRBJ2-5 NA TRBV6-6 CASSRTGPETQYF TGTGCCAGCAGTCGGACAGGGCCAGAGACCCAGTACTTC
NA TRBJ2-5 NA TRBV25-1 CASSEYGQPQETQYF TGTGCCAGCAGTGAATACGGACAGCCGCAAGAGACCCAGTACTTC
TRBD2 TRBJ2-1 NA TRBV7-9 CASSPRTSGRALSEQFF TGTGCCAGCAGCCCACGGACTAGCGGGAGGGCCCTCAGTGAGCAGTTCTTC
NA TRBJ2-3 once TRBV6-5 CASRAYRDTDTQYF TGTGCCAGCAGGGCCTACAGGGACACAGATACGCAGTATTTT
TRBD1 TRBJ2-7 NA TRBV28 CASSPRDRPPYEQYF TGTGCCAGCAGTCCCAGGGACAGACCGCCCTACGAGCAGTACTTC
NA TRBJ1-2 NA TRBV6-5 CASSSDRFLYGYTF TGTGCCAGCAGTTCCGACAGATTCCTCTATGGCTACACCTTC
NA TRBJ2-7 few TRBV30 CAWRWRGSSYEQYF TGTGCCTGGAGATGGCGGGGTAGCTCCTACGAGCAGTACTTC
TRBD1 TRBJ2-5 NA TRBV15 CATSRGPRLTGTVRSLYQETQYF TGTGCCACCAGCAGAGGACCACGCTTGACCGGGACAGTCCGTTCCTTATACCAAGAGACCCAGTACTTC
TRBD1 TRBJ2-1 once TRBV28 CASRDRGREQFF TGTGCCAGCAGGGACAGGGGACGTGAGCAGTTCTTC
TRBD1 TRBJ1-2 NA TRBV29-1 CSVVRDRGKNGYTF TGCAGCGTTGTCCGGGACAGGGGAAAAAATGGCTACACCTTC
TRBD2 TRBJ2-3 NA TRBV7-3 CASSPTSGGLTDTQYF TGTGCCAGCAGCCCGACTAGCGGGGGCCTCACAGATACGCAGTATTTT
TRBD1 TRBJ2-3 NA TRBV6-6 CASSSGTGGIDTQYF TGTGCCAGCAGCTCCGGGACAGGAGGTATAGATACGCAGTATTTT
TRBD2 TRBJ2-5 NA TRBV10-3 CAISESAGGAETQYF TGTGCCATCAGTGAATCAGCGGGGGGGGCGGAGACCCAGTACTTC
NA TRBJ2-4 NA TRBV7-8 CASSLGVPGHPVAKDIQYF TGTGCCAGCAGCTTAGGAGTCCCGGGACACCCCGTGGCCAAGGACATTCAGTACTTC
NA TRBJ2-7 NA TRBV7-2 CASSLLSGYEQYF TGTGCCAGCAGCCTACTTAGTGGTTACGAGCAGTACTTC
NA TRBJ2-1 NA TRBV6-2/TRBV6-3 CASSYSGLPYNEQFF TGTGCCAGCAGTTACTCGGGACTGCCTTACAATGAGCAGTTCTTC
TRBD2 TRBJ2-3 NA TRBV7-9 CALGVAGDQTQYF TGTGCCCTCGGGGTAGCGGGAGATCAAACGCAGTATTTT
NA TRBJ2-7 NA TRBV4-3 CASSQVTSSYEQYF TGCGCCAGCAGCCAGGTCACTAGCTCCTACGAGCAGTACTTC
TRBD1 TRBJ1-1 NA TRBV19 CASSTTGRLAFF TGTGCCAGTAGTACGACAGGGAGGTTAGCTTTCTTT
TRBD1 TRBJ2-2 NA TRBV2 CASSEFGRRTGRLANTGELFF TGTGCCAGCAGTGAATTCGGGCGGAGGACAGGGAGGCTCGCGAACACCGGGGAGCTGTTTTTT
TRBD1 TRBJ1-4 NA TRBV10-3 CAISEKVRGLAEKLFF TGTGCCATCAGTGAAAAGGTCAGGGGGCTGGCTGAAAAACTGTTTTTT
NA TRBJ1-1 NA TRBV5-4 CASSLGRAMNTEAFF TGTGCCAGCAGCTTGGGGAGGGCTATGAACACTGAAGCTTTCTTT
TRBD1 TRBJ2-5 once TRBV2 CASRHQTQGAGETQYF TGTGCCAGCCGTCACCAAACCCAGGGGGCAGGGGAGACCCAGTACTTC
NA TRBJ2-2 NA TRBV11-2 CASSFQPSRPADGELFF TGTGCCAGCAGCTTTCAACCTAGCCGCCCGGCGGATGGGGAGCTGTTTTTT
NA TRBJ1-6 NA TRBV19 CASSTGGYNSPLHF TGTGCCAGTAGTACGGGAGGTTATAATTCACCCCTCCACTTT
NA TRBJ1-5 NA TRBV5-1 CASSLDGADLQPQHF TGCGCCAGCAGCTTGGATGGGGCCGATCTTCAGCCCCAGCATTTT
NA TRBJ2-7 once TRBV4-1 CASRGDREQYF TGCGCCAGCAGGGGAGATAGAGAGCAGTACTTC
TRBD1 TRBJ1-2 NA TRBV2 CATGTAQTYGYTF TGTGCCACCGGGACAGCTCAGACCTATGGCTACACCTTC
NA TRBJ1-2 NA TRBV5-4 CASSSPISSYGYTF TGTGCCAGCAGTTCCCCTATATCCTCCTATGGCTACACCTTC
TRBD1 TRBJ2-1 NA TRBV29-1 CSVEDPTYWDRVHNEQFF TGCAGCGTTGAAGATCCCACCTACTGGGACAGGGTGCATAATGAGCAGTTCTTC
NA TRBJ2-5 NA TRBV11-1 CASSLFQFQETQYF TGTGCCAGCAGCTTATTCCAATTCCAAGAGACCCAGTACTTC
TRBD1 TRBJ2-5 NA TRBV9 CASSRDSQETQYF TGTGCCAGCAGCAGGGACAGTCAAGAGACCCAGTACTTC
NA TRBJ1-6 NA TRBV27 CASRLLARIISPLHF TGTGCCAGCCGCCTTTTGGCCCGTATAATTTCACCCCTCCACTTT
NA TRBJ1-3 NA TRBV5-4 CASSTDSSGNTIYF TGTGCCAGCAGCACGGACAGCTCTGGAAACACCATATATTTT
TRBD1 TRBJ2-6 NA TRBV27 CASSPTGQISGANVLTF TGTGCCAGCAGCCCGACAGGGCAAATTTCTGGGGCCAACGTCCTGACTTTC
NA TRBJ1-2 NA TRBV29-1 CSVLRVGYTF TGCAGCGTTCTCAGGGTTGGCTACACCTTC
NA TRBJ2-2 few TRBV7-2 CASSTRGNTGELFF TGTGCCAGCAGCACGAGAGGGAACACCGGGGAGCTGTTTTTT
TRBD2 TRBJ2-2 NA TRBV4-3 CTSSQEVWPGGPGGELFF TGCACCAGCAGCCAAGAAGTTTGGCCGGGAGGGCCCGGCGGGGAGCTGTTTTTT
TRBD1 TRBJ1-2 NA TRBV18 CASSSGQGSYTF TGTGCCAGCTCATCGGGACAGGGCAGCTACACCTTC